The next 6 T cell receptor beta chains were all read from a single sample in a study of shared clonotypes between healthy human individuals. The assay was immunoSEQ multiplex PCR, and TCRdb's table has in-frame clones only and misses some. The sample lists 2,500,000 or so clones; approximately 90% were seen once. Sample: naive CD4+ T cells from PBMCs. Subset meaning: CD45RA+ positively selected. These receptors came from a man younger than 35 in good health. Some clones in this sample may be carry-over from other donors' samples.

This sequence joins TRBV4-2 and TRBJ2-3; the match to TRBD1 covers 8 bases. This CDR3 region has 16 residues. The V gene's germline CDR1 is LGHNA and CDR2 YNFKEQ. J was trimmed by 1 base and V by 4 bases; bases with no gene match: 7. The CDR3 DNA reads TGTGCCAGCAGCCTTCCGGACAGGGCTGGCACAGATACGCAGTATTTT. This translates into CASSLPDRAGTDTQYF.

This chain links TRBV18 with TRBJ2-2; unclear D gene. V shed 1 base and J shed 1 base, with 7 bases lying between them. Per the germline V gene, CDR1 is KGHSH and CDR2 is LQKENI. There are 15 residues in the CDR3. The CDR3 spells CASSPLWGNTGELFF. The DNA of the CDR3 is TGTGCCAGCTCACCACTTTGGGGGAACACCGGGGAGCTGTTTTTT.

The chain combines TRBV6-1 with TRBJ2-3, with a tentative D call TRBD1 (5 bases). Deletions cut 7 bases from V and 0 bases from J, with 11 bases between. Germline V gives CDR1 MNHNS, CDR2 SASEGT. The CDR3 covers 14 residues. The CDR3 bases are TGTGCCAGCAACTTCGGACACAGCACAGATACGCAGTATTTT. Translation gives CASNFGHSTDTQYF.

V and J are TRBV4-2 and TRBJ2-5; 11 nucleotides line up with TRBD2. The V segment lost 6 bases and the J segment 1 base; nucleotides outside the gene matches: 10. The CDR3 has 17 amino acids. Per the germline V gene, CDR1 is LGHNA and CDR2 is YNFKEQ. The CDR3 spells CASRDSTSGSFQETQYF. DNA of the CDR3: TGTGCCAGCAGGGATAGCACTAGCGGGAGCTTCCAAGAGACCCAGTACTTC.

With regard to this clone: In the same sample, other DNA sequences code for this CDR3. The CDR3 protein is CASSPTGPNQPQHF. The CDR3 region has the DNA TGCGCCAGCAGCCCAACAGGGCCTAATCAGCCCCAGCATTTT. V and J are TRBV5-1 and TRBJ1-5, with D perhaps TRBD1 (6 bases). CDR1 is SGHRS, CDR2 YFSETQ, per germline. V was trimmed by 4 bases and J by 4 bases, leaving 12 bases between them. The CDR3 runs to 14 residues.

The rearrangement uses TRBV27 and TRBJ2-7, with 12 bases aligning to TRBD2. Trimming removed 6 bases from V and 2 bases from J; junction bases left unmatched: 11. The CDR3 extends over 17 amino acids. Germline V gene data show CDR1 as MNHEY and CDR2 as SMNVEV (reference sequence). The CDR3 sequence is CASSRLAGGEGTYEQYF. CDR3 nucleotide sequence: TGTGCCAGCAGCCGTCTAGCGGGAGGGGAAGGGACCTACGAGCAGTACTTC.